The 12 T cell receptor beta chains listed next were all sequenced from one sample in a study of cytomegalovirus exposure and HLA in healthy donors (dated by TCRdb to 2016 to 2017). Library creation used the immunoSEQ multiplex PCR assay. For the multiplex PCR, a mixture combining 60 forward primers for TCR Vbeta segments and 13 reverse primers for TCR Jbeta segments was used. The source is immuneACCESS, and TCRdb retained only in-frame sequences with V and J called. Part of the clones is not carried over; for the studies checked, unresolved V genes explain less than half of this, and the remainder is unexplained. Counted in this sample were 150,000 to 200,000 clones; more than 80% of them appeared once. Clones ranked in the top ten supply 4% to 5% of the sample. The material sequenced was PBMCs. The receptor source for this set is a woman under 30 in good health and CMV-seropositive.

The CDR3 region is CAISEKGHKTYEQYF. Written as DNA, the CDR3 is TGTGCCATCAGTGAAAAGGGACATAAGACCTACGAGCAGTACTTC. The chain links TRBV10-3 to TRBJ2-7, with D tentatively TRBD1 (6 bases). The germline V gene has CDR1 ENHRY and CDR2 SYGVKD. The germline V and J ends were trimmed by 3 bases and 2 bases, with 14 bases remaining between them. This CDR3 region has 15 residues.

A few counts support this clone. The gene calls are TRBV12-2 and TRBJ1-5; the D call of TRBD1 is as the table states it, not checked on the DNA. TRBV12-2 is an annotated pseudogene. There are 18 residues in the CDR3. CDR3 nucleotides: TGTGCAAGTCGCTTAGAGTCGACAGGGTCGTATAGCAATCAGCCCCAGCATTTT. It codes for CASRLESTGSYSNQPQHF.

The CDR3 bases are TGTGCCAGCAGTTACCCGAGTAACACTGAAGCTTTCTTT. It encodes CASSYPSNTEAFF. The chain couples TRBV27 to TRBJ1-1; D unclear. This CDR3 contains 13 residues. Trimming shortened V by 4 bases and J by 2 bases, and 8 bases separated the two germline ends. The germline gives CDR1 MNHEY, CDR2 SMNVEV (reference sequence).

This chain joins TRBV6-5 and TRBJ2-5; D is perhaps TRBD2 (6 bases). Trimming stripped 5 bases from V and 2 bases from J, with 15 bases between. Per the germline V gene, CDR1 is MNHEY and CDR2 is SVGAGI. The CDR3 consists of 15 residues. The CDR3 reads CASSQTRGRQETQYF. The CDR3 region has the DNA TGTGCCAGCAGTCAGACCCGGGGGAGGCAAGAGACCCAGTACTTC.

The V gene is TRBV28, the J gene TRBJ2-5; D is unclear. The tail of the sequence fits TRBJ2-7 better, so the J call may be wrong. CDR3 length equals 14 residues. Germline V gives CDR1 MDHEN, CDR2 SYDVKM. The CDR3: CASSFPADTYEQYF. DNA of the CDR3: TGTGCCAGCAGTTTTCCCGCGGATACCTACGAGCAGTACTTC.

The rearrangement links TRBV19 to TRBJ1-3; TRBD1 is a possible D gene (5 bases). This CDR3 is 15 amino acids long. CDR1 is LNHDA and CDR2 is SQIVND in the germline V gene (reference sequence). Trimming left V 3 bases short and J 3 bases short, with 12 bases between. The CDR3, as DNA: TGTGCCAGTAGTATCCTCGGGGGTAATGGAAACACCATATATTTT. Translated: CASSILGGNGNTIYF. Combining the CDR3 with reference TRBV19 and TRBJ1-3 gives the whole variable domain DGGITQSPKYLFRKEGQNVTLSCEQNLNHDAMYWYRQDPGQGLRLIYYSQIVNDFQKGDIAEGYSVSREKKESFPLTVTSAQKNPTAFYLCASSILGGNGNTIYFGEGSWLTVV.

The chain has TRBV27 and TRBJ2-5; 9 bases fit TRBD2. The J segment lost 4 bases and the V segment lost 5 bases, leaving 11 bases of the junction unmatched. The CDR3 contains 16 residues. CDR1 and CDR2 (germline): MNHEY, SMNVEV (reference sequence). CDR3 amino acids: CASSRGGGGVGETQYF. The DNA for the CDR3 is TGTGCCAGCAGTCGGGGCGGGGGGGGAGTAGGAGAGACCCAGTACTTC.

CDR3 sequence reads: CASSTASGGLGQETQYF. For the CDR3, the DNA is TGTGCCAGCAGCACAGCTAGCGGGGGGCTGGGTCAAGAGACCCAGTACTTC. The chain carries TRBV7-9 and TRBJ2-5, with TRBD2 identical over 11 bases. This CDR3 spans 17 amino acids. The junction had 10 bases not matched to a gene; V was cut back by 5 bases and J by 2 bases. Germline V gives CDR1 SEHNR, CDR2 FQNEAQ (reference sequence). The entire variable domain, with the rest obtained from reference TRBV7-9 and TRBJ2-5, is as follows: DTGVSQNPRHKITKRGQNVTFRCDPISEHNRLYWYRQTLGQGPEFLTYFQNEAQLEKSRLLSDRFSAERPKGSFSTLEIQRTEQGDSAMYLCASSTASGGLGQETQYFGPGTRLLVL.

The chain has TRBV25-1 and TRBJ1-2; no clear D. The CDR3 runs to 12 residues. Germline V lookup: CDR1 MGHDK, CDR2 SYGVNS. V gave up 4 bases and J gave up 7 bases, with 10 bases separating them. The CDR3 loop is CASSAPRGGYTF. CDR3 DNA: TGTGCCAGCAGTGCCCCCCGGGGTGGCTACACCTTC.

Concerning this clone: At one of its ends the junction is not consistent with the germline gene, which may arise from a read error. At the DNA level, this CDR3 is encoded by other sequences in the same sample as well. The V gene is TRBV2, the J gene TRBJ1-1, with D maybe TRBD1 (5 bases). Germline V lookup: CDR1 SNHLY, CDR2 FYNNEI. This CDR3 has 13 residues. CDR3 DNA sequence: TGTGCCAGCAGCTCAGGGCTGAACACTGAGGCTTTCTTT. Its translation is CASSSGLNTEAFF.

The chain is built from TRBV18 and TRBJ2-1; TRBD2 agrees at 8 bases. Germline CDR1 is KGHSH and CDR2 is LQKENI. This CDR3 spans 19 amino acids. The ends lost 2 bases at V and 0 bases at J; junction bases unmatched: 12. This CDR3 reads CASSPMSRGGARSYNEQFF. The CDR3 nucleotides read TGTGCCAGCTCACCAATGTCCCGGGGGGGGGCTCGCTCCTACAATGAGCAGTTCTTC.

V gene TRBV7-2 combines with J gene TRBJ2-7; 12 bases are a match to TRBD2. J was trimmed by 2 bases and V by 5 bases; bases with no gene match: 4. Germline V lookup: CDR1 SGHTA, CDR2 FQGNSA. This CDR3 is built from 15 residues. The CDR3 loop is CASSPTSGGPYEQYF. The DNA for the CDR3 is TGTGCCAGCAGCCCAACTAGCGGGGGGCCCTACGAGCAGTACTTC.